A selection of T cell receptor beta chains follows, all from one sample in a study of T cells in Graves' hyperthyroidism and ophthalmopathy. One entry per CDR3 protein results from TCRdb running MiXCR on the multiplex PCR reads. The sample holds about half a million distinct CDR3 sequences; roughly 23% are singletons and the top ten take approximately 49%. Sequencing used blood. These receptors were collected from a woman between 65 and 79 years old with Graves' ophthalmopathy. Both conserved end residues are part of each CDR3. A D gene is named only where the DNA matches it firmly. For some rows the clone size is stated as once, few or many, or as a class when expanded; others skip it.

D gene | J gene | V gene | clone size | CDR3 protein | CDR3 DNA
- | TRBJ1-2 | TRBV28 | many | CASRQRGIDYGYTF | TGTGCCAGCCGTCAGAGGGGCATAGACTATGGCTACACCTTC
TRBD1 | TRBJ1-2 | TRBV12-3/TRBV12-4 | many | CASNEDRAYGYTF | TGTGCCAGCAACGAGGACAGGGCCTATGGCTACACCTTC
TRBD2 | TRBJ2-7 | TRBV7-2 | - | CASSFGLALDYYEQYF | TGTGCCAGCAGCTTTGGACTAGCTCTGGATTACTACGAGCAGTACTTC
- | TRBJ1-1 | TRBV7-9 | few | CASRIDTSTEAFF | TGTGCCAGCAGAATCGACACCAGCACTGAAGCTTTCTTT
TRBD2 | TRBJ2-7 | TRBV10-3 | - | CAISDGGGSYEQYF | TGTGCCATCAGTGACGGGGGGGGCTCCTACGAGCAGTACTTC
- | TRBJ2-4 | TRBV28 | - | CASSIIRALAKNIQYF | TGTGCCAGCAGTATCATCAGGGCACTAGCCAAAAACATTCAGTACTTC
- | TRBJ2-3 | TRBV7-2 | - | CASSFSGGTLTFTDTQYF | TGTGCCAGCAGCTTTTCAGGGGGGACCCTTACCTTCACAGATACGCAGTATTTT
TRBD1 | TRBJ1-5 | TRBV28 | few | CASSPQTGSGNQPQHF | TGTGCCAGCAGTCCTCAGACAGGGTCGGGCAATCAGCCCCAGCATTTT
- | TRBJ1-6 | TRBV20-1 | once | CSARVVSSYNSPLHF | TGCAGTGCTAGAGTCGTGAGCTCCTATAATTCACCCCTCCACTTT
TRBD2 | TRBJ2-4 | TRBV5-1 | - | CASSLSAGDNIQYF | TGCGCCAGCAGCTTGTCAGCGGGGGACAACATTCAGTACTTC
- | TRBJ2-5 | TRBV5-1 | few | CASSDGTEVTQYF | TGCGCCAGCAGCGACGGGACGGAAGTTACCCAGTACTTC
TRBD2 | TRBJ2-1 | TRBV2 | many | CASRGTSGIGGHNEQFF | TGTGCCAGCAGGGGGACTAGCGGGATTGGCGGCCACAATGAGCAGTTCTTC
TRBD2 | TRBJ2-5 | TRBV10-3 | - | CAISSGRAQETQYF | TGTGCCATCAGTAGCGGGAGGGCCCAAGAGACCCAGTACTTC
- | TRBJ2-1 | TRBV6-2/TRBV6-3 | - | CASSVGTLSSYEQFF | TGTGCCAGCAGTGTGGGGACTCTCAGCTCCTACGAGCAGTTCTTC
- | TRBJ1-1 | TRBV12-3/TRBV12-4 | many | CASRQGNKNTEAFF | TGTGCCAGCCGCCAGGGGAATAAGAACACTGAAGCTTTCTTT
- | TRBJ1-6 | TRBV7-2 | few | CASSPRGGRNNSPLHF | TGTGCCAGCAGCCCTCGGGGTGGCCGAAATAATTCACCCCTCCACTTT
TRBD1 | TRBJ2-5 | TRBV24-1 | - | CATSDPGQGKETQYF | TGTGCCACCAGTGATCCGGGACAGGGGAAGGAGACCCAGTACTTC
- | TRBJ2-2 | TRBV10-1 | few | CASSDGPGELFF | TGCGCCAGCAGTGACGGGCCCGGGGAGCTGTTTTTT
- | TRBJ1-2 | TRBV3-1 | many | CASSQGSFGYTF | TGTGCCAGCAGCCAAGGCAGTTTCGGCTACACCTTC
- | TRBJ2-3 | TRBV18 | many | CASSPPMGGIDTQYF | TGTGCCAGCTCACCCCCCATGGGCGGGATAGATACGCAGTATTTT
TRBD2 | TRBJ2-1 | TRBV7-2 | many | CASSLAASGREQFF | TGTGCCAGCAGCTTAGCGGCTAGCGGGAGGGAGCAGTTCTTC
TRBD2 | TRBJ2-2 | TRBV18 | - | CASSDKLATTGELFF | TGTGCCAGCTCAGATAAACTAGCGACCACCGGGGAGCTGTTTTTT
TRBD1 | TRBJ2-7 | TRBV7-2 | - | CASSPDRGRITEQYF | TGTGCCAGCAGCCCCGACAGGGGTCGAATCACCGAGCAGTACTTC
TRBD2 | TRBJ2-7 | TRBV5-4 | - | CASREGLADEQYF | TGTGCCAGCAGAGAGGGACTAGCGGACGAGCAGTACTTC
TRBD1 | TRBJ1-2 | TRBV3-1 | - | CASSQAQGAEGYTF | TGTGCCAGCAGCCAAGCCCAGGGGGCGGAAGGCTACACCTTC
TRBD1 | TRBJ1-4 | TRBV6-2/TRBV6-3 | few | CASSSSNTGVDEKLFF | TGTGCCAGCAGTTCATCTAATACAGGGGTGGATGAAAAACTGTTTTTT
TRBD1 | TRBJ1-4 | TRBV7-9 | - | CANSGRQGSNEKLFF | TGTGCCAACAGCGGGCGACAGGGCTCTAATGAAAAACTGTTTTTT
- | TRBJ2-3 | TRBV20-1 | few | CSARDRKYTDTQYF | TGCAGTGCTAGAGATCGAAAATACACAGATACGCAGTATTTT
- | TRBJ2-7 | TRBV30 | - | CAGSGPAYEQYF | TGTGCCGGCTCCGGCCCGGCCTACGAGCAGTACTTC
- | TRBJ1-1 | TRBV28 | many | CASSFFARTEAFF | TGTGCCAGCAGTTTCTTCGCCCGGACTGAAGCTTTCTTT
TRBD2 | TRBJ2-3 | TRBV11-2 | many | CASSSGTSGSSDTQYF | TGTGCCAGCAGCTCCGGGACTAGCGGGAGTTCAGATACGCAGTATTTT
- | TRBJ2-1 | TRBV9 | - | CASSVAPHGSKFF | TGTGCCAGCAGCGTAGCTCCCCATGGTTCTAAGTTCTTC
- | TRBJ1-5 | TRBV12-5 | - | CASGLVRDRSQPQHF | TGTGCTAGTGGTTTGGTCAGGGATAGGAGTCAGCCCCAGCATTTT
- | TRBJ1-4 | TRBV5-1 | few | CASSRLGATNEKLFF | TGCGCCAGCAGCCGGCTCGGAGCAACTAATGAAAAACTGTTTTTT
- | TRBJ2-3 | TRBV12-3/TRBV12-4 | few | CASSLGRTSTDTQYF | TGTGCCAGCAGTTTAGGGAGAACAAGCACAGATACGCAGTATTTT
- | TRBJ2-5 | TRBV3-1 | - | CASSQDQAGTETQYF | TGTGCCAGCAGCCAAGATCAGGCTGGCACTGAGACCCAGTACTTC
- | TRBJ1-1 | TRBV6-6 | - | CASSYLQRSYTEAFF | TGTGCCAGCAGTTACCTTCAGCGCTCCTACACTGAAGCTTTCTTT
- | TRBJ2-1 | TRBV28 | few | CASSLTAGWRGTRSGSYNEQFF | TGTGCCAGCAGTTTAACAGCCGGTTGGCGGGGGACACGGAGCGGTTCCTACAATGAGCAGTTCTTC
TRBD1 | TRBJ1-2 | TRBV6-5 | few | CAGATGARNYGYTF | TGTGCAGGAGCTACAGGGGCACGAAACTATGGCTACACCTTC
TRBD1 | TRBJ1-1 | TRBV6-1 | many | CASSRTGMNTEAFF | TGTGCCAGCAGTAGGACAGGGATGAACACTGAAGCTTTCTTT